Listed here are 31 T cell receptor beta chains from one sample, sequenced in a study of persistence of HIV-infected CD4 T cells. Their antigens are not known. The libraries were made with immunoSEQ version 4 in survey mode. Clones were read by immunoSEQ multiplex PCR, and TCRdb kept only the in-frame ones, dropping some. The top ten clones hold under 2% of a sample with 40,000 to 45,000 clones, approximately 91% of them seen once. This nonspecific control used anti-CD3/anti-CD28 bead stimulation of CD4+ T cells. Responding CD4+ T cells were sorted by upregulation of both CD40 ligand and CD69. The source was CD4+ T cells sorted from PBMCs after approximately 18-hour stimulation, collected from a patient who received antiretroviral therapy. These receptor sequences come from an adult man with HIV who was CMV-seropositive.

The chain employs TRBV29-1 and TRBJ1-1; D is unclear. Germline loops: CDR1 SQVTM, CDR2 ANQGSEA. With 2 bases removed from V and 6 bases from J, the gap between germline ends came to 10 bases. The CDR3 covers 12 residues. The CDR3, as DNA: TGCAGCGTTGAAAAGGGAATGGCTGAAGCTTTCTTT. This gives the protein CSVEKGMAEAFF.

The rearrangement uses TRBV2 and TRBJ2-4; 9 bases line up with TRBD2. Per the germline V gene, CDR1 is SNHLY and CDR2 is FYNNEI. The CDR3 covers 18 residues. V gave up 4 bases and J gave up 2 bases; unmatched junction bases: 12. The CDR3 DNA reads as TGTGCCAGCAGTGTCGCCCTTAGCGGGGGCCGGACCAAAAACATTCAGTACTTC. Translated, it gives CASSVALSGGRTKNIQYF.

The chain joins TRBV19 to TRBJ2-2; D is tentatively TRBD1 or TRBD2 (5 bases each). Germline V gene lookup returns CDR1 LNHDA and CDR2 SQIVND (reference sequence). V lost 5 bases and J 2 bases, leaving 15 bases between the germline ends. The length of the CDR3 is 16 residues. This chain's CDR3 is CASSVQGPPNTGELFF. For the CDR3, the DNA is TGTGCCAGTAGTGTCCAGGGACCGCCCAACACCGGGGAGCTGTTTTTT.

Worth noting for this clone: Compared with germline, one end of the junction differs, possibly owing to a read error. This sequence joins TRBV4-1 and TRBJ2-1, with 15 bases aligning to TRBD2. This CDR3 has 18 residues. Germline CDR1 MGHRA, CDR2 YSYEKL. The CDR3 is CASTQRTSGGAGYNEQFF. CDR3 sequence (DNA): TGCGCCAGCACCCAAAGGACTAGCGGGGGGGCCGGGTACAATGAGCAGTTCTTC.

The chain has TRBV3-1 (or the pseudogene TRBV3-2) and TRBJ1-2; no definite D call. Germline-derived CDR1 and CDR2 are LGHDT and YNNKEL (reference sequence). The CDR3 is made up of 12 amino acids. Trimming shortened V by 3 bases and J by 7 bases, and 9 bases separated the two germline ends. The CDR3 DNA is TGTGCCAGCAGCCAGGGCAGGCGTGGCTACACCTTC. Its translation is CASSQGRRGYTF.

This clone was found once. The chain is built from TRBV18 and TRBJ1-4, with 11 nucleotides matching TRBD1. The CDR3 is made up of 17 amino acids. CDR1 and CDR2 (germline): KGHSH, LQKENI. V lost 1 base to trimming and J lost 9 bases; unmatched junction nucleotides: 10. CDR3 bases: TGTGCCAGCTCACCACTTATTCCTGGACAGGGGGCACAAAAACTGTTTTTT. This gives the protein CASSPLIPGQGAQKLFF.

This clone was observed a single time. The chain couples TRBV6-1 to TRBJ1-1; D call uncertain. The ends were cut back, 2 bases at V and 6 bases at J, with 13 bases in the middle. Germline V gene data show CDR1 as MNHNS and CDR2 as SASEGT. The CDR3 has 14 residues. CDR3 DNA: TGTGCCAGCAGTGAATTGAGTGGGGTTCCTGAAGCTTTCTTT. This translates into CASSELSGVPEAFF.

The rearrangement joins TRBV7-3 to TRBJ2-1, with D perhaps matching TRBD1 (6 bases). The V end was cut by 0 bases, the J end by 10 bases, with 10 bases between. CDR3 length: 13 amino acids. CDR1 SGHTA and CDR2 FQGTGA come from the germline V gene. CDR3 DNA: TGTGCCAGCAGCTTAACGGGGGCCGAGGAGCAGTTCTTC. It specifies CASSLTGAEEQFF.

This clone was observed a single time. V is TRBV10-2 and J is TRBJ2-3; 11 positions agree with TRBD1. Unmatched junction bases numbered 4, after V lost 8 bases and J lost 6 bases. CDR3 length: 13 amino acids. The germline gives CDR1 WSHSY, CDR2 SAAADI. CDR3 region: CASAGTGGDTQYF. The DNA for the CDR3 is TGCGCCAGCGCCGGGACAGGGGGGGATACGCAGTATTTT.

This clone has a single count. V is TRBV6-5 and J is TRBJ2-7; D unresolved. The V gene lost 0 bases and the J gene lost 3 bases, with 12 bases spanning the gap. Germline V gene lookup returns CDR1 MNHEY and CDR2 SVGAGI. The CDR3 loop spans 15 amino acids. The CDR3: CASSYSGKRGYEQYF. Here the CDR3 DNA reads TGTGCCAGCAGTTACTCGGGGAAAAGAGGCTACGAGCAGTACTTC.

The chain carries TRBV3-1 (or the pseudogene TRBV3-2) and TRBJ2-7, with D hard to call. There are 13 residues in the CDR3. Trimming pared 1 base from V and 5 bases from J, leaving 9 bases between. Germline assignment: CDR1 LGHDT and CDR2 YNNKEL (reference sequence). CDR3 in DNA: TGTGCCAGCAGCCAAGGACCCGGCCACGAGCAGTACTTC. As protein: CASSQGPGHEQYF.

The CDR3 DNA sequence: TGTGCCAGCAGTGAACAGGGGGCGAGCAATCAGCCCCAGCATTTT. The encoded protein is CASSEQGASNQPQHF. This chain joins TRBV6-1 and TRBJ1-5, with 8 bases identical to TRBD1. From germline, CDR1 is MNHNS and CDR2 SASEGT. The CDR3 is 15 residues long. Unmatched junction bases numbered 1, after V lost 2 bases and J lost 1 base.

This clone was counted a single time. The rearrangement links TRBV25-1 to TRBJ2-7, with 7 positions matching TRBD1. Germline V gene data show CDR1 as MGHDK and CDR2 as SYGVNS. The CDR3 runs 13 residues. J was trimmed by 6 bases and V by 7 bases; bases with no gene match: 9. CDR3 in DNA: TGTGCCAGCAACGGACAGGCGTCAACCGAGCAGTACTTC. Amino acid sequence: CASNGQASTEQYF.

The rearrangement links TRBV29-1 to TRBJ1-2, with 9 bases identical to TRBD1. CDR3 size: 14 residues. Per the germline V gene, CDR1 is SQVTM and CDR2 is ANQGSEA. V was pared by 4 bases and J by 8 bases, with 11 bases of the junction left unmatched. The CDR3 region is CSVARIGTGKGYTF. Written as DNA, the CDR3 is TGCAGCGTTGCAAGGATTGGGACAGGGAAGGGCTACACCTTC.

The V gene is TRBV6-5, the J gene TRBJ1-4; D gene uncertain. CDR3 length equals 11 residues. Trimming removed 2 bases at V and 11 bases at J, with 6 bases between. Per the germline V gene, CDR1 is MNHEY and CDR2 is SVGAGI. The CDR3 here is CASSYEGKLFF. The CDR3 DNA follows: TGTGCCAGCAGTTACGAAGGGAAACTGTTTTTT.

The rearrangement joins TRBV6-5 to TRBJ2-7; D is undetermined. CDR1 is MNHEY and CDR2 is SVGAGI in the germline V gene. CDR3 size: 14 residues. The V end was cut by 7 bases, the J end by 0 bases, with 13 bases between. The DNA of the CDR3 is TGTGCCAGCAAAGTAGGCCCTAGCTCCTACGAGCAGTACTTC. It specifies CASKVGPSSYEQYF.

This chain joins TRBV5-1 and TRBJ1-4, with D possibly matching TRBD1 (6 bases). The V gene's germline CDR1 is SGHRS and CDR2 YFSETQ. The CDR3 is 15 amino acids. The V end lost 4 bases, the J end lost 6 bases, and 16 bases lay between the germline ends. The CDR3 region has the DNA TGCGCCAGCAGCGCCGCCGGGACAACCTATGAAAAACTGTTTTTT. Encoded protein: CASSAAGTTYEKLFF.

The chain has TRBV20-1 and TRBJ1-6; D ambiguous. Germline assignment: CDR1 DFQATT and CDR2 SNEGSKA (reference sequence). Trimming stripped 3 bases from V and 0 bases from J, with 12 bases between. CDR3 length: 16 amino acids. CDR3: CSASFWALSYNSPLHF. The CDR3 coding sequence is TGCAGTGCTAGTTTTTGGGCTCTCTCCTATAATTCACCCCTCCACTTT.

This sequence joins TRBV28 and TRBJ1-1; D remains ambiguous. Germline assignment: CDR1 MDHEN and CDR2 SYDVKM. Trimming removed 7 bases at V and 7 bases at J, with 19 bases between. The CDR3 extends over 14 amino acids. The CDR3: CASIHRAARFEAFF. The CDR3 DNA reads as TGTGCCAGCATCCACCGGGCAGCTAGGTTTGAAGCTTTCTTT. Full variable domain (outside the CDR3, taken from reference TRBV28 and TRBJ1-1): DVKVTQSSRYLVKRTGEKVFLECVQDMDHENMFWYRQDPGLGLRLIYFSYDVKMKEKGDIPEGYSVSREKKERFSLILESASTNQTSMYLCASIHRAARFEAFFGQGTRLTVV.

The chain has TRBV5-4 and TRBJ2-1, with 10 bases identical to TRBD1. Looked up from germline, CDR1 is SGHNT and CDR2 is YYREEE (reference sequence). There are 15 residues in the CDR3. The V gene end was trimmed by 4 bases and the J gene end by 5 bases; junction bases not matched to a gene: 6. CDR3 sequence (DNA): TGTGCCAGCAGCGTGACAGGGGGCGCCCACAATGAGCAGTTCTTC. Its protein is CASSVTGGAHNEQFF.

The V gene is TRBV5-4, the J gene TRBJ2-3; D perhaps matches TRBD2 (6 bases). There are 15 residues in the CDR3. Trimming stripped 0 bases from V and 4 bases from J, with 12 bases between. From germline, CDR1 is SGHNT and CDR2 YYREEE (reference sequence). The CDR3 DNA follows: TGTGCCAGCAGCTTGGATGGGGGGTTCGCAGATACGCAGTATTTT. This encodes CASSLDGGFADTQYF.

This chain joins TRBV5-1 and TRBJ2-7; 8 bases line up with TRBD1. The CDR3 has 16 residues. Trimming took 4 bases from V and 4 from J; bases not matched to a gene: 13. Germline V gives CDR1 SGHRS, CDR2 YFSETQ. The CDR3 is CASSGGDETGAYEQYF. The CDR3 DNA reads TGCGCCAGCAGCGGTGGGGATGAGACAGGGGCTTACGAGCAGTACTTC. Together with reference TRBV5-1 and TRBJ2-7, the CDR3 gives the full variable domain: KAGVTQTPRYLIKTRGQQVTLSCSPISGHRSVSWYQQTPGQGLQFLFEYFSETQRNKGNFPGRFSGRQFSNSRSEMNVSTLELGDSALYLCASSGGDETGAYEQYFGPGTRLTVT.

The CDR3 DNA is TGTGCCAGCTCACCCAACCGCGGGGGGTCCTACGAGCAGTACTTC. Translating it yields CASSPNRGGSYEQYF. This chain connects TRBV18 to TRBJ2-7, with 8 nucleotides matching TRBD2. CDR3 length equals 15 residues. Germline-derived CDR1 and CDR2 are KGHSH and LQKENI. Unmatched junction bases numbered 5, after V lost 3 bases and J lost 1 base.

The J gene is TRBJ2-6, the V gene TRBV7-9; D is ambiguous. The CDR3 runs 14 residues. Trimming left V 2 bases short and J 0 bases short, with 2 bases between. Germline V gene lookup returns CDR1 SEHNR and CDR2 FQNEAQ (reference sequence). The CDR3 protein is CASSLSSGANVLTF. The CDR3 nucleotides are TGTGCCAGCAGCTTATCCTCTGGGGCCAACGTCCTGACTTTC.

CDR3 sequence: CASSHSGTGRNTIYF. The CDR3 DNA follows: TGTGCCAGCTCACACTCCGGGACAGGGAGAAACACCATATATTTT. The chain links TRBV18 to TRBJ1-3; 9 bases agree with TRBD1. Unmatched junction bases numbered 6, after V lost 4 bases and J lost 5 bases. CDR1 is KGHSH, CDR2 LQKENI, per germline. This CDR3 comprises 15 residues.

The CDR3: CASSSTGGKAFF. The CDR3 DNA reads TGTGCCAGCAGTTCGACAGGGGGGAAAGCTTTCTTT. The chain recombines TRBV28 with TRBJ1-1; 9 bases map to TRBD1. In germline, CDR1 is MDHEN, CDR2 SYDVKM. The CDR3 is 12 residues long. V gave up 4 bases and J gave up 9 bases; unmatched junction bases: 3.

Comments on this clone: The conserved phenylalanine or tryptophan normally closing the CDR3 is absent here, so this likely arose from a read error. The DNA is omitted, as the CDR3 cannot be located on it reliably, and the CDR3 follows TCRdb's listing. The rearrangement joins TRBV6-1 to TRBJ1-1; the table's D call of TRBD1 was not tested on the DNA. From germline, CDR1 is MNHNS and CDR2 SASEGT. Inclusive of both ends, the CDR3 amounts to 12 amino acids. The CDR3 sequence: CASSDQPYGQRV.

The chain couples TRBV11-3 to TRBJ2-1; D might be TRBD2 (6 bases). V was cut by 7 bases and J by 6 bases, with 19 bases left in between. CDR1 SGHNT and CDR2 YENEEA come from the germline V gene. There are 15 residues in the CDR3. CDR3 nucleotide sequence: TGTGCCAGCACCCGAGCGGGTACAGAGTCCAATGAGCAGTTCTTC. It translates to CASTRAGTESNEQFF.

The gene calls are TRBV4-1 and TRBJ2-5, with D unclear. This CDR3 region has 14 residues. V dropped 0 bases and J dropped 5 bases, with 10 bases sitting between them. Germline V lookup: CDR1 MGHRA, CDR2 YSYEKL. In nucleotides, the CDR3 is TGCGCCAGCAGCCAAGATCGCATCCGGGAGACCCAGTACTTC. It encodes CASSQDRIRETQYF.

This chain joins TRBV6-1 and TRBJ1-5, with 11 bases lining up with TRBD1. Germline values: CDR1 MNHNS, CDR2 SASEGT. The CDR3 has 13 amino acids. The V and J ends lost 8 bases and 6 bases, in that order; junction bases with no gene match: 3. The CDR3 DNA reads TGTGCCAGCTCGGGGACAGGGGGTCAGCCCCAGCATTTT. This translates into CASSGTGGQPQHF.

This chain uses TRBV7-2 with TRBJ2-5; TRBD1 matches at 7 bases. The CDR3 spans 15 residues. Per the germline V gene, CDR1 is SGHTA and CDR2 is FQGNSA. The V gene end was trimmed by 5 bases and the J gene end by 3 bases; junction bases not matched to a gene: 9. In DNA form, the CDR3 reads TGTGCCAGCAGCAAACTCGGACAGGTTGAAGAGACCCAGTACTTC. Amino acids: CASSKLGQVEETQYF.